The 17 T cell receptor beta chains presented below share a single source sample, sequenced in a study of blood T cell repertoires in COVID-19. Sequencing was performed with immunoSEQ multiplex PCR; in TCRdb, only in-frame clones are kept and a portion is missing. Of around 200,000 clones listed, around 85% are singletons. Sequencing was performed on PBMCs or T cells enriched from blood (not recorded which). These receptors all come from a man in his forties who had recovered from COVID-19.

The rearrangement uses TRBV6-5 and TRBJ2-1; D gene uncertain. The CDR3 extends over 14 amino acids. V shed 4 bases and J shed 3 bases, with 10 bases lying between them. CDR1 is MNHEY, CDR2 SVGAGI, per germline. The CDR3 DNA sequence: TGTGCCAGCAGTTTGTCTATCAACTACAATGAGCAGTTCTTC. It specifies CASSLSINYNEQFF.

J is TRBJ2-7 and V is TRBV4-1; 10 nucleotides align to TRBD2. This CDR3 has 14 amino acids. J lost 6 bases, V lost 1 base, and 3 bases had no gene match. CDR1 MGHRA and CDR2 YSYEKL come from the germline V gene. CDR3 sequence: CASSQVGLAAEQYF. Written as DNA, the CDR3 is TGCGCCAGCAGCCAAGTCGGACTAGCGGCCGAGCAGTACTTC.

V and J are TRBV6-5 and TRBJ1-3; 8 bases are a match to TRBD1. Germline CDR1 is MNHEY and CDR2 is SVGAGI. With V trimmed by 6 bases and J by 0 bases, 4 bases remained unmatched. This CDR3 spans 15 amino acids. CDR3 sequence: CASRLTGGSGNTIYF. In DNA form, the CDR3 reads TGTGCCAGCAGACTCACAGGGGGCTCTGGAAACACCATATATTTT.

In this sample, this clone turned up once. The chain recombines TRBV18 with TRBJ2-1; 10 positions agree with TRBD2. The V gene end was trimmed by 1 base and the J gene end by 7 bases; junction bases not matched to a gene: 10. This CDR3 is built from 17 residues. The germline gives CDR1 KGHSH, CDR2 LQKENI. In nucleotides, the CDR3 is TGTGCCAGCTCACCACAGGTATTGAGCGGGAGGGCAAATGAGCAGTTCTTC. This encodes CASSPQVLSGRANEQFF.

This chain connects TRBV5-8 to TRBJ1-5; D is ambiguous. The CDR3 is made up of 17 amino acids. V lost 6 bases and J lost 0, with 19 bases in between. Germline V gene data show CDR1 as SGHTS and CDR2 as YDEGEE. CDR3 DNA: TGTGCCAGCACCACCGAGTGGAGTTTCGGTAGCAATCAGCCCCAGCATTTT. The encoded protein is CASTTEWSFGSNQPQHF. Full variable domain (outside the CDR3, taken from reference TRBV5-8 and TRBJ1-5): EAGVTQSPTHLIKTRGQQATLRCSPISGHTSVYWYQQALGLGLQFLLWYDEGEERNRGNFPPRFSGRQFPNYSSELNVNALELEDSALYLCASTTEWSFGSNQPQHFGDGTRLSIL.

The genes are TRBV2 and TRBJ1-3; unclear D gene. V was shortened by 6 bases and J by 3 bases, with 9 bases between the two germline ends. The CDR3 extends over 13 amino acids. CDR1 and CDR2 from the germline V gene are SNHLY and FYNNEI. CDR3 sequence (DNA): TGTGCCAGCAGCGCACGGTATGGAAACACCATATATTTT. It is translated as CASSARYGNTIYF.

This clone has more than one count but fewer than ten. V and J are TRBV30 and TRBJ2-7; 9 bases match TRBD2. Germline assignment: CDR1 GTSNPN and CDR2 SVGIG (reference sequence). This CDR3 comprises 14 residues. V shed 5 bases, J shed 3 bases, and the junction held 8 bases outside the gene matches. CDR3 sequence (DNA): TGTGCCTGGGAACGCGGGAGGGGAGACTACGAGCAGTACTTC. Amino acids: CAWERGRGDYEQYF.

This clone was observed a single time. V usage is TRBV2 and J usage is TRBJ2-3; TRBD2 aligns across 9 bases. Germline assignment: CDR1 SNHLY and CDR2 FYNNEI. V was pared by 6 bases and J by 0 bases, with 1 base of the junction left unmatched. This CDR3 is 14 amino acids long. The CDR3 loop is CASRTSGSTDTQYF. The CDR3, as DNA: TGTGCCAGCAGAACTAGCGGGAGCACAGATACGCAGTATTTT.

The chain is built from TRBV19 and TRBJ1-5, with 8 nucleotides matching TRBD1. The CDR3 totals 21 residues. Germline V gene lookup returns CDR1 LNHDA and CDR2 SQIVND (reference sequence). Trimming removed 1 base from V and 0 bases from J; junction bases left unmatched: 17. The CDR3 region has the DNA TGTGCCAGTAGTATAGGGCCGGGACAGGCAAACTTTTATTATAGCAATCAGCCCCAGCATTTT. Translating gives CASSIGPGQANFYYSNQPQHF.

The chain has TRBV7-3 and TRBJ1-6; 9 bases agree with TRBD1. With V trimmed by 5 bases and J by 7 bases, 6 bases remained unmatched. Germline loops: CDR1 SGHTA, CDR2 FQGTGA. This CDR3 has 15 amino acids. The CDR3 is CASSASTGGNSPLHF. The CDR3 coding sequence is TGTGCCAGCAGCGCATCGACAGGGGGAAATTCACCCCTCCACTTT.

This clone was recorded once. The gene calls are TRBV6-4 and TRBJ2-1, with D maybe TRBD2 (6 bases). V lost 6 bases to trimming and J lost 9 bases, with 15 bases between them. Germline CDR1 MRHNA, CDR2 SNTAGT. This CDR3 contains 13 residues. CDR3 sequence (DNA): TGTGCCAGCAGGAGGGAGGAGCGGGCTGAGCAGTTCTTC. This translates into CASRREERAEQFF.

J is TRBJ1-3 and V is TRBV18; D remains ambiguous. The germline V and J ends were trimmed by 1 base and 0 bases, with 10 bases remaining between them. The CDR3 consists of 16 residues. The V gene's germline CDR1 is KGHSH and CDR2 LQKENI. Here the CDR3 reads CASSPRALNSGNTIYF. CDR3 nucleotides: TGTGCCAGCTCACCACGCGCACTGAACTCTGGAAACACCATATATTTT.

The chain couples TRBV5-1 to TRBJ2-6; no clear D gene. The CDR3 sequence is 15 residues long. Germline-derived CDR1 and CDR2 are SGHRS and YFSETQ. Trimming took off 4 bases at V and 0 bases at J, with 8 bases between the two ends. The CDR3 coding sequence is TGCGCCAGCAGCGGAACAGACTCTGGGGCCAACGTCCTGACTTTC. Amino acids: CASSGTDSGANVLTF.

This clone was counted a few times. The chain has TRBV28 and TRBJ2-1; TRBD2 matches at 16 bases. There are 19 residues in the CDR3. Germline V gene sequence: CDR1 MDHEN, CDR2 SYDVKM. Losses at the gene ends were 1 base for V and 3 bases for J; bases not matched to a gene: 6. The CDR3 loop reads CASSLSSGTSGRVYNEQFF. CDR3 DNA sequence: TGTGCCAGCAGTTTATCTTCTGGGACTAGCGGGAGGGTCTACAATGAGCAGTTCTTC.

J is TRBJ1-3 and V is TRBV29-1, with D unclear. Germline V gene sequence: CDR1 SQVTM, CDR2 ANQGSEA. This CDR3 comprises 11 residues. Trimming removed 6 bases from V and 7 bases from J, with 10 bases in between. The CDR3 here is CSVAYGNTIYF. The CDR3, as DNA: TGCAGCGTGGCTTACGGGAACACCATATATTTT.

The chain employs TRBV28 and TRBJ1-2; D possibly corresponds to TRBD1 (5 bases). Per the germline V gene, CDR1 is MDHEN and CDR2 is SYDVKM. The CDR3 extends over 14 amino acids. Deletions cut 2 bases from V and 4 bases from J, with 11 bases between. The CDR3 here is CASSLGAGFYGYTF. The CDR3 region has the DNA TGTGCCAGCAGTTTAGGGGCAGGATTCTATGGCTACACCTTC.

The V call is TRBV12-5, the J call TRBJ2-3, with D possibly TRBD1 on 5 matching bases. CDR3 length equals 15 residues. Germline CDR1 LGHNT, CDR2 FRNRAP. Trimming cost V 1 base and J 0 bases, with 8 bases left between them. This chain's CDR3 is CASGLGQFSTDTQYF. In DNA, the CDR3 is TGTGCTAGTGGTTTGGGACAGTTCAGCACAGATACGCAGTATTTT.